In this sample, the clone carrying this TCR beta chain turned up many times. Its antigen is not identified. These data belong to a study of T-cell reconstitution after alpha-beta-depleted transplantation in children. General study findings and limits: Counts and diversity of T cells one year after transplant came mostly from newly produced T cells. Two months or so post-transplant, alpha-beta T cells reportedly derived from several hundred expanded graft clones. From surviving recipient T cells and thymic progenitors came the high day-60 TCRbeta diversity observed in some patients.

Germline V gives CDR1 LGHNA, CDR2 YNFKEQ. V was pared by 0 bases and J by 10 bases, with 21 bases between. The CDR3 contains 16 residues. For TCRbeta, the library was prepared with unique molecular identifiers. TCRdb recomputed calls from the PCR reads with MiXCR, one row per CDR3 protein. In the table there are more than 40,000 distinct CDR3 sequences, roughly 8.7% of which are singletons. This receptor was obtained from a male patient between 2 and 15 years old who had a stem cell transplant for chronic granulomatous disease, so the T cells may come from the graft donor. The source material was PBMCs, mostly from graft donor cells, sampled 60 days after TCRalphabeta/CD19-depleted stem cell transplant. The J gene is TRBJ1-1, the V gene TRBV4-2; D call uncertain. CDR3 amino acids: CASSQDRQPAPLRAFF. DNA for the CDR3: TGTGCCAGCAGCCAAGATAGGCAGCCGGCCCCATTGAGAGCTTTCTTT.